The sequence of this T cell receptor (beta chain) was determined in a study of blood T cell repertoires in COVID-19. V lost 7 bases, J lost 3 bases, and 13 bases lay in between. CDR1 and CDR2 (germline): MNHEY, SVGAGI. The CDR3 runs 14 residues. TCRdb's table, derived via immunoSEQ multiplex PCR, lists solely in-frame clones and lacks some. This table has around 170,000 clones, 86% appearing once. Everyone who took part was about 18 to 89 years old, and they came from some 23 US areas. This TCR was sampled from a woman aged 30 to 39 who had recovered from COVID-19. The sample comprised PBMCs or T cells enriched from blood (not recorded which). V and J are TRBV6-5 and TRBJ2-4; D is perhaps TRBD2 (5 bases). Written as DNA, the CDR3 is TGTGCCAGCACCCCCCCGGACTTCAAAAACATTCAGTACTTC. Its protein is CASTPPDFKNIQYF.